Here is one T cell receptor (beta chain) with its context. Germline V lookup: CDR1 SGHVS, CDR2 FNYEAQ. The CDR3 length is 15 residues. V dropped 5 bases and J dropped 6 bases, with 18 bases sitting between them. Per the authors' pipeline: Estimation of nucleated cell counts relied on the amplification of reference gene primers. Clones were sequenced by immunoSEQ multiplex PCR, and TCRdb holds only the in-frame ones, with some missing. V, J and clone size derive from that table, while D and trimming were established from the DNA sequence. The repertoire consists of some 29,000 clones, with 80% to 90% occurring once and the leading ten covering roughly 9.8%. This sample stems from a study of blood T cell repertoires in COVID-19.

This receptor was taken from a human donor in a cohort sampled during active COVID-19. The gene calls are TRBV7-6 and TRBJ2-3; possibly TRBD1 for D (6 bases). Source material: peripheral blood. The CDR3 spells CASSPGHGLFDTQYF. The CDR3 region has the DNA TGTGCCAGCAGCCCGGGACACGGGCTCTTCGATACGCAGTATTTT.